This T cell receptor (beta chain) was recovered during a study of blood T cell repertoires in COVID-19 (dated by TCRdb to 2019 to 2021). For the study in its entirety: Collaborator samples came from the United States, Italy and Spain and covered acute and convalescent phases of COVID-19. The prospective study material was composed of cDNA or gDNA derived from T cells, B-cell-depleted T cells, or PBMCs. The samples were drawn from the first 160 participants of the ongoing ImmuneRACE study and from over 950 subjects provided by 6 global collaborators. A freely available public database, intended as a resource for researchers studying the immune response to SARS-CoV-2, is where the repertoires were released. HLA class I and class II types, where available, came from metadata supplied by the sample provider rather than from assay-based typing. Sample metadata almost always included a de-identified subject ID, COVID-19 status, age in years and sex. Deeply sampled blood TCRbeta repertoires from subjects exposed to, actively infected with, or recovered from COVID-19 were included in the dataset. General conclusions and limits of the study: The amount of clinical and demographic metadata varied by source and participant and was provided uncurated.

Participants in the prospective study were aged about 18 to 95 years, lived in about two dozen United States geographic areas, and enrolled through a virtual design. Cohort assignment in the prospective study relied on participant-reported clinical history from a screening survey and a study questionnaire. Recovered participants in ImmuneRACE Cohort 3 were defined by two consecutive negative NP/OP PCR tests, clearance by a healthcare professional, or resolution of symptoms. Each participant in the prospective study had whole blood, serum and a nasopharyngeal or oropharyngeal swab collected by mobile phlebotomists. Additional blood draws and questionnaires over an approximately 2-month period could optionally be provided by prospective study participants. Prospective study blood samples were shipped either frozen or at room temperature before DNA extraction. According to the germline V gene, CDR1 reads SQVTM and CDR2 reads ANQGSEA. The CDR3 runs 15 amino acids, cysteine and phenylalanine included. Left in the record is the CDR3 DNA by itself, 45 bases read in frame from the first base. Clipping removes 6 bases from V and 6 bases from J, with 13 as the unmatched junction base count.

The immunoSEQ Assay, a bias-controlled multiplex PCR, was used to amplify TCRbeta CDR3 regions from genomic DNA. On the authors' methods: The number of nucleated cells in each sample was estimated by amplification of reference gene primers within the assay. To quantify the absolute abundance of each unique TCRbeta CDR3 rearrangement, sequence reads were collapsed and filtered. For each sample, productive Simpson clonality was calculated by taking the square root of Simpson's diversity index across productive rearrangements. TCRdb provides this immuneACCESS table in a form limited to in-frame rearrangements. Some clones are lacking; in checked studies, under half of them reflect an unresolved V gene, and why the rest are absent is not known. The DNA was the basis for D and trimming; V, J and clone size are from that table. Here the sample has over 250,000 clones; approximately 92% occur a single time. The top ten clonotypes cover under 3% of the sample.

As to this clone: Its antigen remains undetermined. No base quality information exists; no much larger clone differs at one position.

The rearranged segments are TRBV29-1 and TRBJ1-1, and TRBD1 aligns with 10 junction nucleotides. The TCR was taken from a woman between 18 and 29 years old who had recovered from COVID-19. The source material was PBMCs or T cells enriched from blood (not recorded which). The CDR3 amino acid sequence is: CSVGNGQGVWSEAFF. The DNA sequence is given as TGCAGCGTGGGGAACGGACAGGGGGTCTGGTCTGAAGCTTTCTTT.